The 20 T cell receptor beta chains given below trace back to one sample, sequenced in a study of T cell repertoires in cytomegalovirus infection. TCRdb recomputed calls from the reads with MiXCR, one row per CDR3 protein. The data hold some 120,000 distinct CDR3 sequences, with over 9.5% observed a single time. These receptors have no known antigen. Specimen: PBMCs, sequenced either directly or after in vitro stimulation (not recorded which). These receptors originate from a human donor in good health (CMV status not recorded). Some clones in this sample may be carry-over from other donors' samples.

This clonotype occurred many times. The rearrangement joins TRBV2 to TRBJ2-1; 7 bases agree with TRBD2. Germline assignment: CDR1 SNHLY and CDR2 FYNNEI. The CDR3 has 16 amino acids. J was trimmed by 2 bases and V by 4 bases; bases with no gene match: 8. CDR3 sequence: CASSGIRLAAYNEQFF. The CDR3 DNA sequence: TGTGCCAGCAGTGGAATTCGACTAGCTGCCTACAATGAGCAGTTCTTC. The complete variable domain, with remaining parts taken from reference TRBV2 and TRBJ2-1, reads EPEVTQTPSHQVTQMGQEVILRCVPISNHLYFYWYRQILGQKVEFLVSFYNNEISEKSEIFDDQFSVERPDGSNFTLKIRSTKLEDSAMYFCASSGIRLAAYNEQFFGPGTRLTVL.

V and J are TRBV10-3 and TRBJ2-1; TRBD2 aligns across 11 bases. Germline V gives CDR1 ENHRY, CDR2 SYGVKD. This CDR3 comprises 15 residues. Germline trimming cut 10 bases from V and 8 bases from J; bases unmatched to any gene: 13. CDR3 sequence: CATWTSGPGVDEQFF. For the CDR3, the DNA is TGTGCCACCTGGACTAGCGGGCCCGGGGTCGATGAGCAGTTCTTC.

This clonotype was seen only a few times. The chain uses TRBV6-2 or TRBV6-3 and TRBJ2-7; TRBD1 agrees at 7 bases. The J segment lost 3 bases and the V segment lost 5 bases, leaving 4 bases of the junction unmatched. CDR1 and CDR2 from the germline V gene are MNHEY and SVGEGT. The CDR3 runs to 13 residues. The CDR3 reads CASSTGTDYEQYF. The CDR3 bases are TGTGCCAGCAGTACGGGGACAGACTACGAGCAGTACTTC.

The chain has TRBV28 and TRBJ2-1; D unclear. CDR1 and CDR2 (germline): MDHEN, SYDVKM. V was cut by 8 bases and J by 0 bases, with 8 bases left in between. The CDR3 sequence is 13 residues long. CDR3 region: CASAGGSYNEQFF. CDR3 in DNA: TGTGCCAGCGCCGGCGGCTCCTACAATGAGCAGTTCTTC.

This clonotype appeared a few times. The genes are TRBV7-8 and TRBJ1-3; the D gene is possibly TRBD1 (6 bases). V lost 5 bases and J 10 bases, leaving 21 bases between the germline ends. CDR3 length: 15 amino acids. Per germline, CDR1 SGHVS and CDR2 FQNEAQ. This chain's CDR3 is CASSPGTGGLRTIYF. The CDR3 nucleotides read TGTGCCAGCAGCCCAGGGACCGGGGGGCTACGAACCATATATTTT. Variable domain in full (rest from reference TRBV7-8 and TRBJ1-3): GAGVSQSPRYKVAKRGQDVALRCDPISGHVSLFWYQQALGQGPEFLTYFQNEAQLDKSGLPSDRFFAERPEGSVSTLKIQRTQQEDSAVYLCASSPGTGGLRTIYFGEGSWLTVV.

This clonotype appeared many times. The chain links TRBV2 to TRBJ1-4; perhaps TRBD1 as D (6 bases). CDR3 length equals 15 residues. Germline CDR1 SNHLY, CDR2 FYNNEI. Trimming removed 4 bases from V and 7 bases from J, with 16 bases in between. CDR3: CASSADRPGIEKLFF. The CDR3 coding sequence is TGTGCCAGCAGTGCAGACAGGCCGGGAATTGAAAAACTGTTTTTT.

The chain carries TRBV12-3 or TRBV12-4 and TRBJ1-2, with a tentative D call TRBD1 (5 bases). This CDR3 comprises 14 residues. Between the trimmed V and J ends, which lost 2 bases and 5 bases, there was a span of 12 bases. The CDR3 region is CASSLFPGSYGYTF. The CDR3 DNA reads as TGTGCCAGCAGTTTATTTCCAGGGAGTTATGGCTACACCTTC.

V is TRBV9 and J is TRBJ2-1; 11 bases match TRBD2. This CDR3 has 17 amino acids. Per the germline V gene, CDR1 is SGDLS and CDR2 is YYNGEE. V lost 4 bases and J lost 5; bases outside the gene matches: 11. Here the CDR3 reads CASSPSSSGRKNNEQFF. The DNA for the CDR3 is TGTGCCAGCAGCCCATCGTCTAGCGGGAGGAAAAACAATGAGCAGTTCTTC.

In its sample, this clonotype was seen a few times. The chain has TRBV24-1 and TRBJ2-3; 12 nucleotides agree with TRBD2. The CDR3 loop spans 18 amino acids. Losses at the gene ends were 5 bases for V and 4 bases for J; bases not matched to a gene: 12. Germline-derived CDR1 and CDR2 are KGHDR and SFDVKD. CDR3 sequence: CATSGSSRLAGVADTQYF. As DNA, the CDR3 is TGTGCCACCAGTGGATCTAGTCGACTAGCGGGAGTTGCAGATACGCAGTATTTT.

Regarding this clonotype: A single base separates this from a much larger clone, so it may be a read error. This chain connects TRBV19 to TRBJ1-2; D gene unclear. There are 15 residues in the CDR3. CDR1 and CDR2 from the germline V gene are LNHDA and SQIVND (reference sequence). The CDR3 DNA reads TGTGCCACCTCCGAGCCCAACCGCATTTACTATGCCTACACCTTC. Encoded protein: CATSEPNRIYYAYTF.

This clonotype occurred a few times. The chain is built from TRBV7-2 and TRBJ2-3; D not resolved. The V gene lost 1 base and the J gene lost 1 base, with 6 bases spanning the gap. Germline assignment: CDR1 SGHTA and CDR2 FQGNSA. This CDR3 is built from 14 residues. In DNA form, the CDR3 reads TGTGCCAGCAGCTTAGATACTGGCACAGATACGCAGTATTTT. Protein: CASSLDTGTDTQYF.

This clonotype occurred a few times. The chain carries TRBV20-1 and TRBJ2-7; tentative D call: TRBD1 (5 bases). CDR3 length: 16 residues. Germline CDR1 is DFQATT and CDR2 is SNEGSKA (reference sequence). V lost 2 bases and J lost 1, with 18 bases in between. For the CDR3, the DNA is TGCAGTGCTAGATTTACAGGTCACCTCATGTCCTACGAGCAGTACTTC. Protein product: CSARFTGHLMSYEQYF.

In its sample, this clonotype was seen a few times. The genes are TRBV18 and TRBJ1-1; 7 nucleotides agree with TRBD1. The V gene's germline CDR1 is KGHSH and CDR2 LQKENI. The V and J ends lost 5 bases and 10 bases, in that order; junction bases with no gene match: 10. The CDR3 runs 13 residues. For the CDR3, the DNA is TGTGCCAGCTCAACTGGACAGGATCTAGGAGCTTTCTTT. Encoded protein: CASSTGQDLGAFF.

This chain connects TRBV20-1 to TRBJ2-5, with 10 bases matching TRBD2. Trimming removed 1 base from V and 5 bases from J; junction bases left unmatched: 7. The CDR3 is 15 residues long. Germline V gives CDR1 DFQATT, CDR2 SNEGSKA (reference sequence). Here the CDR3 DNA reads TGCAGTGCTAGAGCGCTAGCGGGAGTAGGGGAGACCCAGTACTTC. Amino acid sequence: CSARALAGVGETQYF.

This clonotype came up a few times. Here the CDR3 DNA reads TGCGCCAGCAGCCAAGATTGGGAGGAATCCTATGGCTACACCTTC. Translation gives CASSQDWEESYGYTF. This chain uses TRBV4-3 with TRBJ1-2; no clear D gene. V lost 0 bases to trimming and J lost 4 bases, with 12 bases between them. Germline CDR1 is LGHNA and CDR2 is YSLEER. The CDR3 length is 15 residues.

V and J are TRBV4-1 and TRBJ1-5; D not resolved. Germline values: CDR1 MGHRA, CDR2 YSYEKL. V dropped 0 bases and J dropped 9 bases, with 9 bases sitting between them. The CDR3 consists of 13 residues. CDR3 sequence (DNA): TGCGCCAGCAGCCAAGACCCCTTCTTGCCCCAGCATTTT. Translation gives CASSQDPFLPQHF.

This clonotype has a handful of counts. V usage is TRBV27 and J usage is TRBJ1-5; 8 nucleotides line up with TRBD1. The J segment lost 5 bases and the V segment lost 5 bases, leaving 5 bases of the junction unmatched. The CDR3 spans 14 residues. Germline V lookup: CDR1 MNHEY, CDR2 SMNVEV (reference sequence). The CDR3 here is CASSPGTGYQPQHF. CDR3 nucleotide sequence: TGTGCCAGCAGTCCGGGGACAGGCTATCAGCCCCAGCATTTT.

This clonotype was observed a few times. The chain joins TRBV20-1 to TRBJ2-1; D is unresolved. Germline CDR1 is DFQATT and CDR2 is SNEGSKA (reference sequence). The germline V and J ends were trimmed by 3 bases and 0 bases, with 6 bases remaining between them. The CDR3 spans 13 residues. The CDR3 sequence is CSASTYSYNEQFF. In nucleotides, the CDR3 is TGCAGTGCTAGTACCTACTCCTACAATGAGCAGTTCTTC.

V gene TRBV12-3 or TRBV12-4 combines with J gene TRBJ2-7, with TRBD2 matching over 7 bases. The CDR3 is 16 residues long. Germline trimming cut 1 base from V and 4 bases from J; bases unmatched to any gene: 10. This CDR3 reads CASSLEASGSSYEQYV. The CDR3 nucleotides are TGTGCCAGCAGTTTAGAGGCTAGCGGTTCCAGTTACGAGCAGTACGTC.

The sample holds a few counts of this clonotype. The chain carries TRBV7-2 and TRBJ2-2; the D call may be TRBD1 or TRBD2 (5 bases each). CDR1 and CDR2 (germline): SGHTA, FQGNSA. This CDR3 spans 17 amino acids. The V end was cut by 4 bases, the J end by 5 bases, with 20 bases between. The DNA of the CDR3 is TGTGCCAGCAGCTATGGACACGGGACGGTGGGGACCGGGGAGCTGTTTTTT. Residues: CASSYGHGTVGTGELFF.